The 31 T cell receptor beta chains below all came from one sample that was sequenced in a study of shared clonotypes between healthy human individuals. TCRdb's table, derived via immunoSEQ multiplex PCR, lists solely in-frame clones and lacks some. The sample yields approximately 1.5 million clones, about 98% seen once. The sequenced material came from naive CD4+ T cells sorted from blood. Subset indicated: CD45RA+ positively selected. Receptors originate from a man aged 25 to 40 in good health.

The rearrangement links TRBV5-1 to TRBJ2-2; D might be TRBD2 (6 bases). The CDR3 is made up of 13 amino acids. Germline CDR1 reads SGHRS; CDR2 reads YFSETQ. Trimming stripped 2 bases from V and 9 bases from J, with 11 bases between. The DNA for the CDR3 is TGCGCCAGCAGCTTCGGGGACTCTAGGGAGCTGTTTTTT. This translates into CASSFGDSRELFF.

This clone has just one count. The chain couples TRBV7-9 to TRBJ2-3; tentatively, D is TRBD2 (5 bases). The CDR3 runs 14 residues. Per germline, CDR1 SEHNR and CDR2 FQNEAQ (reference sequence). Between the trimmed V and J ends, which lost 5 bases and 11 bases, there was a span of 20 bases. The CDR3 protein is CASSTTPGDMEQYF. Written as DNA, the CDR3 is TGTGCCAGCAGCACGACCCCCGGGGATATGGAGCAGTATTTT.

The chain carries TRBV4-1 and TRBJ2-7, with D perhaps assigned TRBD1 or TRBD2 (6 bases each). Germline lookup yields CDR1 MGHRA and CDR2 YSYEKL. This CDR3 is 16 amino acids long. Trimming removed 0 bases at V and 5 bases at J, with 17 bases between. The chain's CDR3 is CASSQEVFRGAHEQYF. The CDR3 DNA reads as TGCGCCAGCAGCCAAGAAGTGTTTAGGGGGGCCCACGAGCAGTACTTC.

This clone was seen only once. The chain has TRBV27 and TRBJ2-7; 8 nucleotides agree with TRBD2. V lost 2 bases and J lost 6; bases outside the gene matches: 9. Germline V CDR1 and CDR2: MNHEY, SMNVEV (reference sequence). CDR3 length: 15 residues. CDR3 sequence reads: CASSLLGRVGGEQYF. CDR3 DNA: TGTGCCAGCAGTTTACTCGGGAGGGTTGGTGGCGAGCAGTACTTC.

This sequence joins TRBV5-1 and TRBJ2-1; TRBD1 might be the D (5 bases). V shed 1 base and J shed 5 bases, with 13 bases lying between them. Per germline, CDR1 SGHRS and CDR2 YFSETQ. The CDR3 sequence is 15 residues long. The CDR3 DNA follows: TGCGCCAGCAGCTTGTGGGCAGGGAACCACAATGAGCAGTTCTTC. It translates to CASSLWAGNHNEQFF.

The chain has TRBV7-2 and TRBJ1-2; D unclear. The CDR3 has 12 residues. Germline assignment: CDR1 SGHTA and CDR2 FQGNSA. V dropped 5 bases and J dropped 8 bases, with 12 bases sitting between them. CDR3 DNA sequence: TGTGCCAGCAGCACCGACCGATCGGGCTACACCTTC. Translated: CASSTDRSGYTF.

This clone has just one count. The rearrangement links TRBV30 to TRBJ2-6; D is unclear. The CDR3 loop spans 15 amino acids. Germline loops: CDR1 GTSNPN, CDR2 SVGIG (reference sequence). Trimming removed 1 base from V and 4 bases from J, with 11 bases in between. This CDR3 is CAWSGTLAGANVLTF. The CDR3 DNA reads TGTGCCTGGAGTGGTACTCTTGCGGGGGCCAACGTCCTGACTTTC.

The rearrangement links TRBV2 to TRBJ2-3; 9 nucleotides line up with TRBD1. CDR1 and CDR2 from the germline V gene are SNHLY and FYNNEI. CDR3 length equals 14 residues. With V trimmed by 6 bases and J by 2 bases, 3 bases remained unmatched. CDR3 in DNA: TGTGCCAGCAGAGCACAGGGGGCCACAGATACGCAGTATTTT. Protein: CASRAQGATDTQYF. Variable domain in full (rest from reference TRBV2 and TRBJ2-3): EPEVTQTPSHQVTQMGQEVILRCVPISNHLYFYWYRQILGQKVEFLVSFYNNEISEKSEIFDDQFSVERPDGSNFTLKIRSTKLEDSAMYFCASRAQGATDTQYFGPGTRLTVL.

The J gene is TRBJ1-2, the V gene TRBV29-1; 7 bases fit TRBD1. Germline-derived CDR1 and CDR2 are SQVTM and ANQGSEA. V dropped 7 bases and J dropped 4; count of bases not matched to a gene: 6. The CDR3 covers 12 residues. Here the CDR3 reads CSASGGTYGYTF. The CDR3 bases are TGCAGCGCCTCAGGGGGAACCTATGGCTACACCTTC.

The CDR3 protein is CASSLFQPMSSGNTIYF. In DNA, the CDR3 is TGCGCCAGCAGCCTATTCCAGCCGATGAGCTCTGGAAACACCATATATTTT. The chain links TRBV4-1 to TRBJ1-3; no definite D call. The CDR3 consists of 17 residues. V shed 4 bases and J shed 0 bases, with 16 bases lying between them. Germline CDR1 and CDR2: MGHRA and YSYEKL.

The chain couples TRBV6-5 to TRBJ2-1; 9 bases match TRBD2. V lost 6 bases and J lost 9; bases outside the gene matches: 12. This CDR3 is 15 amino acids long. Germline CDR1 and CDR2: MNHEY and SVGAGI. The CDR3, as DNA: TGTGCCAGCAGCGGGACTAGCAGTGGGTTGGGTGAGCAGTTCTTC. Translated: CASSGTSSGLGEQFF.

CDR3 in amino acids: CASSLTARARADTQYF. The CDR3 DNA is TGTGCCAGCTCACTAACCGCGCGGGCACGAGCAGATACGCAGTATTTT. V gene TRBV18 combines with J gene TRBJ2-3; D is possibly TRBD2 (5 bases). The germline CDR1 and CDR2 sequences are KGHSH and LQKENI. The CDR3 consists of 16 residues. Trimming pared 4 bases from V and 4 bases from J, leaving 18 bases between.

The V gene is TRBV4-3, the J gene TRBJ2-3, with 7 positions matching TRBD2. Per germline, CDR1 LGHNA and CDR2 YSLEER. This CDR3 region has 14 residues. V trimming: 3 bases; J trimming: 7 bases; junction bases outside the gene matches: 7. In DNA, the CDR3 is TGCGCCAGCAGCCACGACCTGACTAGCAATACGCAGTATTTT. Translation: CASSHDLTSNTQYF.

This chain's CDR3 is CASSADASIYGYTF. The DNA of the CDR3 is TGCGCCAGCAGCGCGGACGCGAGCATCTATGGCTACACCTTC. This chain joins TRBV5-1 and TRBJ1-2; D unclear. The CDR3 runs to 14 residues. Germline lookup yields CDR1 SGHRS and CDR2 YFSETQ. V shed 4 bases and J shed 4 bases, with 14 bases lying between them.

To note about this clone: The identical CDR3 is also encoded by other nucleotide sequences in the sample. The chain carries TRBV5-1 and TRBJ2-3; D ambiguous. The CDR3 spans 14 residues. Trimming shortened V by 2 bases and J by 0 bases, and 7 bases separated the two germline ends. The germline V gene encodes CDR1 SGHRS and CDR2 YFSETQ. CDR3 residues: CASSFSQSTDTQYF. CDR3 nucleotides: TGCGCCAGCAGCTTTTCGCAGAGCACAGATACGCAGTATTTT.

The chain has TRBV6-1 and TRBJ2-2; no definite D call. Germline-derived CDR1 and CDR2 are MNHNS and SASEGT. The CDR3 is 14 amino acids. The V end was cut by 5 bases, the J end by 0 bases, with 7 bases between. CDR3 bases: TGTGCCAGCAGTTTACTTACGAACACCGGGGAGCTGTTTTTT. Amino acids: CASSLLTNTGELFF.

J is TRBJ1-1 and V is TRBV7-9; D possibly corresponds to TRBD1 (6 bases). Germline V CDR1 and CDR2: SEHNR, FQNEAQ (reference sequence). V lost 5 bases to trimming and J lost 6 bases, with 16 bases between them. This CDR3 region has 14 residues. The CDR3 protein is CASSHNIQGAEAFF. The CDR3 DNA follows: TGTGCCAGCAGCCACAACATACAGGGCGCTGAAGCTTTCTTT.

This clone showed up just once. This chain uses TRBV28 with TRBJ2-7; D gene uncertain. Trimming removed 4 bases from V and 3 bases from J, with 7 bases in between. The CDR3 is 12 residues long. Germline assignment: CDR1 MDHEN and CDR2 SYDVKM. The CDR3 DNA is TGTGCCAGCAGTTCCACATTCTACGAGCAGTACTTC. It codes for CASSSTFYEQYF.

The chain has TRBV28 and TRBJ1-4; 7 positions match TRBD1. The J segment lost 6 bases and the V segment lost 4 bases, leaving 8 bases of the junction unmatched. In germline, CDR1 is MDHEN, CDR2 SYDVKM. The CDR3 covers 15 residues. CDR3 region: CASSSPAGGDEKLFF. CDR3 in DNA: TGTGCCAGCAGTTCCCCGGCAGGGGGGGATGAAAAACTGTTTTTT.

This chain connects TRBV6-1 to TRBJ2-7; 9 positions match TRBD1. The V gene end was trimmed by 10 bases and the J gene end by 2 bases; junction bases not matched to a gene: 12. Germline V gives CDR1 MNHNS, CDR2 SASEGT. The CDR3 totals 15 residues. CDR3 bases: TGTGCCACCCACCGAACCGGGACAGGGACCTACGAGCAGTACTTC. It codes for CATHRTGTGTYEQYF.

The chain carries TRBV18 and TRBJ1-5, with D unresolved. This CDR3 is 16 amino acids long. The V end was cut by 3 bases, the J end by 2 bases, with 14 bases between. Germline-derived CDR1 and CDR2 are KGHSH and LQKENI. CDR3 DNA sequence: TGTGCCAGCTCACCCTCGGCCAGAATGGGCAATCAGCCCCAGCATTTT. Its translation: CASSPSARMGNQPQHF.

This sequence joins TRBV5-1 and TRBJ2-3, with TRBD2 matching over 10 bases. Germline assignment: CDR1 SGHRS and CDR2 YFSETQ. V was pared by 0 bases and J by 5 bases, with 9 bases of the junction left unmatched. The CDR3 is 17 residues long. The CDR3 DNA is TGCGCCAGCAGCTTGGCTGTTAGCGGGAGGTCTAGAGATACGCAGTATTTT. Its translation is CASSLAVSGRSRDTQYF.

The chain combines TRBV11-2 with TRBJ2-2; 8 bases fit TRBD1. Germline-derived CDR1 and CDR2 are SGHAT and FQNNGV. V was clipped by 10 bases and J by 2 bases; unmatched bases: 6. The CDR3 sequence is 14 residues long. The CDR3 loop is CATRTGTNTGELFF. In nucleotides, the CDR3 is TGTGCCACCCGGACAGGGACAAACACCGGGGAGCTGTTTTTT.

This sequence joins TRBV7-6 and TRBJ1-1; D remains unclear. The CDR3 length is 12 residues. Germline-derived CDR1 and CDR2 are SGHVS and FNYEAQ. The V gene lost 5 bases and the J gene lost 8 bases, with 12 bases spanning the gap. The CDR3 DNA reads TGTGCCAGCAGCGCGGACGTAGGGGAAGCTTTCTTT. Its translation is CASSADVGEAFF.

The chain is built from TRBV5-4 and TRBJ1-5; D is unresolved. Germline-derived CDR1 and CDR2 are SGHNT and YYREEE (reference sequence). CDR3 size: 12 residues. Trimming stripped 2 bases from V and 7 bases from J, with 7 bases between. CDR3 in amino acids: CASSFLGQPQHF. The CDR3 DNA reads TGTGCCAGCAGCTTCCTCGGGCAGCCCCAGCATTTT.

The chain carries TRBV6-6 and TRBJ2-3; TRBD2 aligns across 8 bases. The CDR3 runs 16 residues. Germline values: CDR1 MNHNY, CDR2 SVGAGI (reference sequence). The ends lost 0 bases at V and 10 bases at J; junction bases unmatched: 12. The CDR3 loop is CASSYSVREGRGPQYF. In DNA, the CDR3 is TGTGCCAGCAGTTACTCTGTTCGGGAGGGGAGGGGCCCGCAGTATTTT.

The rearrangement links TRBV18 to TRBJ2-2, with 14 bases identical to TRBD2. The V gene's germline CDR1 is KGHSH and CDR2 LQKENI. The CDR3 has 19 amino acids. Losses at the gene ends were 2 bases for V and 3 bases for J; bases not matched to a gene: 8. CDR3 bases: TGTGCCAGCTCACCAAAGAGGACTAGCGGGAGGTCCGACACCGGGGAGCTGTTTTTT. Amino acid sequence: CASSPKRTSGRSDTGELFF.

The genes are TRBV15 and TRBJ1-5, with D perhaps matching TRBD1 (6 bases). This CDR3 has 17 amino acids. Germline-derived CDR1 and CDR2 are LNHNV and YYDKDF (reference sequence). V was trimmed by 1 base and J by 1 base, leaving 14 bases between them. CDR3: CATSRGGQIGSNQPQHF. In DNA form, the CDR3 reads TGTGCCACCAGCAGAGGTGGACAGATAGGAAGCAATCAGCCCCAGCATTTT.

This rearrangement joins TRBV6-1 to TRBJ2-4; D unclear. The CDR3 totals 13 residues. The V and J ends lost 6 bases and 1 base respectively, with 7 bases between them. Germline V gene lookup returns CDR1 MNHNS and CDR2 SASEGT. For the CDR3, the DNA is TGTGCCAGCAGCCATGCGGCCAAAAACATTCAGTACTTC. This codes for CASSHAAKNIQYF.

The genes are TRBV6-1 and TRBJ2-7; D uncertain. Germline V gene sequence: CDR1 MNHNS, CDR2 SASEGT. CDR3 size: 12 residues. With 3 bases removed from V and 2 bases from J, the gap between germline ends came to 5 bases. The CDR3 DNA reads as TGTGCCAGCAGTGACGGAACCTACGAGCAGTACTTC. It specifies CASSDGTYEQYF.

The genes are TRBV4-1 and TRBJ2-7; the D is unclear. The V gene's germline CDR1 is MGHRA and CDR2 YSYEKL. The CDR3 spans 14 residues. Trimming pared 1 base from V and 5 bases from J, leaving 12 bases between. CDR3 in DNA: TGCGCCAGCAGCCAAGTGGGGTTATGGGACGAGCAGTACTTC. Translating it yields CASSQVGLWDEQYF.